These T cell receptor beta chains were read from a single sample in a study of T cells in Graves' hyperthyroidism and ophthalmopathy. In TCRdb, the multiplex PCR reads were re-called with MiXCR into one record per CDR3 protein. Of about half a million distinct CDR3 sequences detected, less than 20% appear once; the ten largest clones hold 40% to 50%. Source material: blood. The origin of the receptors is a man aged 35-49 years with Graves' ophthalmopathy. CDR3s include the opening cysteine and the closing phenylalanine or tryptophan. Fields, in order: clone size, D gene, J gene, V gene, CDR3 DNA, CDR3 protein. A D gene is named only where the DNA matches it firmly. For some rows the clone size is stated as once, few or many, or as a class when expanded; others skip it.

once | TRBD2 | TRBJ2-7 | TRBV28 | TGTGCCAGCTCTCTCAGCGGGAGAGGTAGCTCCTACGAGCAGTACTTC | CASSLSGRGSSYEQYF
many | TRBD2 | TRBJ2-7 | TRBV7-9 | TGTGCCAGCAGCGTTCTAGCGGGAGGAAGCGAGCAGTACTTC | CASSVLAGGSEQYF
many | TRBD1 | TRBJ2-3 | TRBV11-2 | TGTGCCAGCAGCTTAGGACAGGGTAGGACAGATACGCAGTATTTT | CASSLGQGRTDTQYF
NA | NA | TRBJ1-3 | TRBV19 | TGTGCCAGTATGAAAGCTCAGTCTGGAAACACCATATATTTT | CASMKAQSGNTIYF
NA | TRBD2 | TRBJ2-1 | TRBV7-9 | TGTGCCAGCAGGGCCCTTCTGAGGACTAGCGGGAGGGCCGGGTCATCGGATGAGCAGTTCTTC | CASRALLRTSGRAGSSDEQFF
few | TRBD1 | TRBJ2-3 | TRBV15 | TGTGCCACCAGTTCGGAGGGGACAGGGGTGAATACGCAGTATTTT | CATSSEGTGVNTQYF
many | NA | TRBJ1-2 | TRBV30 | TGTGCCTGGAGCCCTCAGCTCACACGAAGCTATGGCTACACCTTC | CAWSPQLTRSYGYTF
many | NA | TRBJ2-6 | TRBV6-6 | TGTGCCAGCAGTTACTCAGAGGGCTCTGGGGCCAACGTCCTGACTTTC | CASSYSEGSGANVLTF
few | TRBD2 | TRBJ2-7 | TRBV7-8 | TGTGCCAGCAGCTTAGACACTCTAGCGGGAAACGAGCAGTACTTC | CASSLDTLAGNEQYF
many | NA | TRBJ2-2 | TRBV3-1 | TGTGCCAGCAGCCATTACACCGGGGAGCTGTTTTTT | CASSHYTGELFF
NA | NA | TRBJ2-7 | TRBV2 | TGTGCCAGCAGTAGTTTGACCCTTTCGGTTGAGCAGTACTTC | CASSSLTLSVEQYF
NA | NA | TRBJ2-7 | TRBV28 | TGTGCCAGCAGTTTACTAGCCGAAGGCCAATACGAGCAGTACTTC | CASSLLAEGQYEQYF
many | NA | TRBJ2-5 | TRBV10-3 | TGTGCCATCAAGGACGGGTCGGGGCAAGAGACCCAGTACTTC | CAIKDGSGQETQYF
few | NA | TRBJ2-1 | TRBV6-2/TRBV6-3 | TGTGCCAGTCCCGTAGGGCTGAGGGATGAGCAGTTCTTC | CASPVGLRDEQFF